These 7 T cell receptor beta chains share one sample of origin, sequenced in a study of spatial heterogeneity in lung cancer. Each CDR3 protein is one row after TCRdb ran MiXCR on the 5' RACE reads. The sample contains roughly 50,000 distinct CDR3 sequences, about 7.6% of which appear only once. The time point was: sample taken at primary tumor resection. Extraction of whole RNA from tumor, nontumor lung or frozen PBMC preceded unsorted sequencing. Source: PBMCs, taken at surgery. The receptors stem from a female donor with early-stage non-small cell lung cancer.

This chain uses TRBV12-3 or TRBV12-4 with TRBJ2-1, with 7 bases that match TRBD2. The CDR3 loop spans 14 amino acids. V gave up 4 bases and J gave up 6 bases; unmatched junction bases: 6. DNA for the CDR3: TGTGCCAGCAGTTATACGAGCGGGGCCAATGAGCAGTTCTTC. Amino acids: CASSYTSGANEQFF.

J is TRBJ2-2 and V is TRBV20-1; no clear D gene. CDR3 length equals 14 residues. The germline V gene has CDR1 DFQATT and CDR2 SNEGSKA (reference sequence). Deletions cut 4 bases from V and 0 bases from J, with 9 bases between. The CDR3 DNA sequence: TGCAGTGCTATCGTCGGAGCGAACACCGGGGAGCTGTTTTTT. This codes for CSAIVGANTGELFF.

The rearrangement uses TRBV7-2 and TRBJ1-6, with D perhaps matching TRBD1 (5 bases). Germline CDR1 is SGHTA and CDR2 is FQGNSA. V lost 2 bases and J 10 bases, leaving 15 bases between the germline ends. The CDR3 runs 15 residues. The CDR3 DNA is TGTGCCAGCAGCTTAAACGGGGGAGCGGGATCACCCCTCCACTTT. Translated: CASSLNGGAGSPLHF.

This clonotype came up a few times. V gene TRBV7-8 combines with J gene TRBJ2-7; D is perhaps TRBD1 or TRBD2 (7 bases each). Trimming removed 4 bases from V and 7 bases from J, with 17 bases in between. CDR3 length: 14 amino acids. The germline gives CDR1 SGHVS, CDR2 FQNEAQ. CDR3 nucleotide sequence: TGTGCCAGCAGCTCCCAGGGGGGGGTTCGGGAGCAGTACTTC. Translated: CASSSQGGVREQYF.

This clonotype was recorded a few times. The CDR3 sequence is CASSPRGPSGNTIYF. The CDR3 DNA is TGTGCCAGCAGCCCCCGAGGGCCCTCTGGAAACACCATATATTTT. V and J are TRBV7-2 and TRBJ1-3, with D hard to call. V lost 5 bases and J lost 0, with 11 bases in between. CDR3 length equals 15 residues. Germline lookup yields CDR1 SGHTA and CDR2 FQGNSA.

CDR3 region: CASSLNGGVSRWAFF. In DNA form, the CDR3 reads TGTGCCAGCAGCTTAAATGGCGGTGTGTCCAGGTGGGCTTTCTTT. The chain carries TRBV7-9 and TRBJ1-1; no clear D gene. The CDR3 runs to 15 residues. V lost 2 bases and J 11 bases, leaving 21 bases between the germline ends. Germline values: CDR1 SEHNR, CDR2 FQNEAQ (reference sequence).

This clonotype has just a few counts. The rearrangement links TRBV28 to TRBJ1-5; 10 bases are shared with TRBD1. From germline, CDR1 is MDHEN and CDR2 SYDVKM. The trim removed 5 bases at V and 2 bases at J, leaving 12 bases unmatched. This CDR3 spans 18 amino acids. CDR3 nucleotide sequence: TGTGCCAGCAGTGTCACTGGGACAGGGGTTATTGGCAATCAGCCCCAGCATTTT. Protein sequence: CASSVTGTGVIGNQPQHF.